This is a list of T cell receptor beta chains from one sample in a study of cytomegalovirus exposure and HLA in healthy donors. Clones were read by immunoSEQ multiplex PCR, and TCRdb kept only the in-frame ones, dropping some. The sample holds 150,000 to 200,000 clones, under 85% seen once. Source material: PBMCs. All receptors derive from a man in his fifties in good health and CMV-seropositive. CDR3s include the opening cysteine and the closing phenylalanine or tryptophan. A D gene is named only where the DNA matches it firmly. Rows give clone size only sometimes, using once, few, many, or a class for an expanded clone.

j_gene: TRBJ2-3
d_gene: TRBD1
v_gene: TRBV2
abundance: -
CDR3aa: CASRGYLDRGSDTQYF
CDR3nt: TGTGCCAGCAGGGGATATCTGGACAGGGGATCCGATACGCAGTATTTT

j_gene: TRBJ2-3
d_gene: TRBD2
v_gene: TRBV13
abundance: -
CDR3aa: CASLIAGFKTDTQYF
CDR3nt: TGTGCCAGTCTTATAGCGGGGTTCAAGACAGATACGCAGTATTTT

j_gene: TRBJ2-6
d_gene: -
v_gene: TRBV7-2
abundance: -
CDR3aa: CASSLGASGANVLTF
CDR3nt: TGTGCCAGCAGCTTAGGGGCGTCCGGGGCCAACGTCCTGACTTTC

j_gene: TRBJ2-2
d_gene: -
v_gene: TRBV27
abundance: -
CDR3aa: CATTRWPNTGELFF
CDR3nt: TGTGCCACCACGAGGTGGCCGAACACCGGGGAGCTGTTTTTT

j_gene: TRBJ2-3
d_gene: -
v_gene: TRBV5-1
abundance: -
CDR3aa: CASSLGSGRTDTQYF
CDR3nt: TGCGCCAGCAGCTTGGGATCAGGGAGGACAGATACGCAGTATTTT

j_gene: TRBJ2-1
d_gene: TRBD1
v_gene: TRBV5-1
abundance: -
CDR3aa: CASSTDRGSYNEQFF
CDR3nt: TGCGCCAGCAGCACGGACAGGGGCTCCTACAATGAGCAGTTCTTC

j_gene: TRBJ2-5
d_gene: TRBD1
v_gene: TRBV10-2
abundance: -
CDR3aa: CASRGTGGRETQYF
CDR3nt: TGCGCCAGCAGGGGGACAGGGGGCCGGGAGACCCAGTACTTC

j_gene: TRBJ1-1
d_gene: TRBD1
v_gene: TRBV13
abundance: -
CDR3aa: CASSLRQGLNTEAFF
CDR3nt: TGTGCCAGCAGCTTACGACAGGGTTTGAACACTGAAGCTTTCTTT

j_gene: TRBJ1-2
d_gene: TRBD1
v_gene: TRBV5-1
abundance: once
CDR3aa: CASSLATGLNYGYTF
CDR3nt: TGCGCCAGCAGCTTGGCGACAGGGTTGAACTATGGCTACACCTTC

j_gene: TRBJ2-2
d_gene: TRBD1
v_gene: TRBV5-1
abundance: few
CDR3aa: CASSLVQGASGELFF
CDR3nt: TGCGCCAGCAGCTTGGTTCAGGGGGCATCCGGGGAGCTGTTTTTT

j_gene: TRBJ2-1
d_gene: -
v_gene: TRBV12-1
abundance: -
CDR3aa: CASSWDSTSSYNEQFF
CDR3nt: TGTGCCAGCAGCTGGGACTCAACCAGCTCCTACAATGAGCAGTTCTTC

j_gene: TRBJ2-7
d_gene: -
v_gene: TRBV5-1
abundance: -
CDR3aa: CASSLEPSSYEQYF
CDR3nt: TGCGCCAGCAGCTTGGAGCCGAGCTCCTACGAGCAGTACTTC

j_gene: TRBJ1-5
d_gene: -
v_gene: TRBV19
abundance: -
CDR3aa: CASSIRVPNQPQHF
CDR3nt: TGTGCCAGTAGTATCAGGGTACCTAATCAGCCCCAGCATTTT

j_gene: TRBJ1-1
d_gene: -
v_gene: TRBV6-5
abundance: -
CDR3aa: CASSYGATTEAFF
CDR3nt: TGTGCCAGCAGTTACGGGGCGACCACTGAAGCTTTCTTT

j_gene: TRBJ2-7
d_gene: -
v_gene: TRBV28
abundance: -
CDR3aa: CASSLFRGSNEQYF
CDR3nt: TGTGCCAGCAGTTTATTTCGGGGAAGTAACGAGCAGTACTTC

j_gene: TRBJ1-2
d_gene: TRBD1
v_gene: TRBV7-2
abundance: -
CDR3aa: CASSTHRGYGYTF
CDR3nt: TGTGCCAGCAGCACCCACAGGGGGTATGGCTACACCTTC

j_gene: TRBJ2-1
d_gene: TRBD1
v_gene: TRBV10-3
abundance: -
CDR3aa: CAISPPQTGEQFF
CDR3nt: TGTGCCATCAGCCCACCCCAGACAGGGGAGCAGTTCTTC

j_gene: TRBJ2-4
d_gene: -
v_gene: TRBV11-2
abundance: few
CDR3aa: CASSYLLREWQNIQYF
CDR3nt: TGTGCCAGCAGCTACCTCTTACGGGAGTGGCAGAACATTCAGTACTTC

j_gene: TRBJ1-4
d_gene: -
v_gene: TRBV15
abundance: -
CDR3aa: CATSRGGGNEKLFF
CDR3nt: TGTGCCACCAGCAGAGGAGGGGGTAATGAAAAACTGTTTTTT

j_gene: TRBJ1-5
d_gene: -
v_gene: TRBV30
abundance: -
CDR3aa: CAWSVSSGGRSQHF
CDR3nt: TGTGCCTGGAGTGTAAGTAGTGGCGGTCGATCTCAGCATTTT

j_gene: TRBJ2-1
d_gene: TRBD1
v_gene: TRBV28
abundance: -
CDR3aa: CASSSPGQGDNEQFF
CDR3nt: TGTGCCAGCAGTTCCCCGGGACAGGGGGACAATGAGCAGTTCTTC

j_gene: TRBJ2-1
d_gene: TRBD2
v_gene: TRBV6-1
abundance: -
CDR3aa: CASSGRSGTSADNEQFF
CDR3nt: TGTGCCAGCAGTGGGCGCTCCGGGACTAGCGCTGACAATGAGCAGTTCTTC

j_gene: TRBJ2-7
d_gene: -
v_gene: TRBV7-9
abundance: -
CDR3aa: CASMAVTYEQYF
CDR3nt: TGTGCCAGCATGGCCGTTACCTACGAGCAGTACTTC

j_gene: TRBJ2-2
d_gene: TRBD1
v_gene: TRBV4-1
abundance: -
CDR3aa: CASSRTNRGGELFF
CDR3nt: TGCGCCAGCAGCCGAACAAACAGGGGCGGGGAGCTGTTTTTT

j_gene: TRBJ2-2
d_gene: -
v_gene: TRBV27
abundance: -
CDR3aa: CASTSNAFANTGELFF
CDR3nt: TGTGCCAGCACCTCTAACGCCTTCGCGAACACCGGGGAGCTGTTTTTT

j_gene: TRBJ2-7
d_gene: -
v_gene: TRBV5-4
abundance: -
CDR3aa: CASSPRTTEAYEQYF
CDR3nt: TGTGCCAGCAGCCCAAGAACGACAGAAGCCTACGAGCAGTACTTC

j_gene: TRBJ2-5
d_gene: TRBD2
v_gene: TRBV5-1
abundance: -
CDR3aa: CASSLLLLAGDVGWEETQYF
CDR3nt: TGCGCCAGCAGCCTTCTCCTACTAGCGGGAGACGTAGGTTGGGAAGAGACCCAGTACTTC

j_gene: TRBJ2-5
d_gene: TRBD2
v_gene: TRBV29-1
abundance: -
CDR3aa: CSVPSGSRVETQYF
CDR3nt: TGCAGCGTCCCTAGCGGGAGTCGTGTGGAGACCCAGTACTTC

j_gene: TRBJ2-1
d_gene: -
v_gene: TRBV7-3
abundance: -
CDR3aa: CASSFTAGSLDEQFF
CDR3nt: TGTGCCAGCAGCTTCACGGCGGGGTCCCTAGATGAGCAGTTCTTC

j_gene: TRBJ2-1
d_gene: TRBD2
v_gene: TRBV7-9
abundance: -
CDR3aa: CASSSRGTSGRREEQFF
CDR3nt: TGTGCCAGCAGCTCTCGCGGGACTAGCGGGAGACGGGAGGAGCAGTTCTTC

j_gene: TRBJ2-1
d_gene: -
v_gene: TRBV27
abundance: -
CDR3aa: CASSLGGGTRPFF
CDR3nt: TGTGCCAGCAGTTTAGGTGGGGGGACCCGGCCGTTCTTC

j_gene: TRBJ1-6
d_gene: -
v_gene: TRBV5-4
abundance: -
CDR3aa: CASSKQGDDSPLHF
CDR3nt: TGTGCCAGCAGCAAACAGGGAGATGATTCACCCCTCCACTTT

j_gene: TRBJ2-3
d_gene: -
v_gene: TRBV28
abundance: -
CDR3aa: CASNIQKGDTQYF
CDR3nt: TGTGCCAGCAATATTCAAAAGGGGGATACGCAGTATTTT

j_gene: TRBJ2-7
d_gene: -
v_gene: TRBV21-1
abundance: -
CDR3aa: CASRQGAVSF
CDR3nt: TGTGCCAGCAGACAGGGGGCTGTTTCTTTC

j_gene: TRBJ2-7
d_gene: -
v_gene: TRBV5-1
abundance: -
CDR3aa: CASSSTGNYEQYF
CDR3nt: TGCGCCAGCAGCTCAACGGGGAATTACGAGCAGTACTTC

j_gene: TRBJ2-5
d_gene: -
v_gene: TRBV29-1
abundance: few
CDR3aa: CSVVDSQTQYF
CDR3nt: TGCAGCGTTGTTGACAGCCAGACCCAGTACTTC

j_gene: TRBJ1-1
d_gene: TRBD1
v_gene: TRBV9
abundance: once
CDR3aa: CASSARTGENTEAFF
CDR3nt: TGTGCCAGCAGCGCACGGACAGGGGAGAACACTGAAGCTTTCTTT

j_gene: TRBJ2-1
d_gene: TRBD2
v_gene: TRBV9
abundance: once
CDR3aa: CASSVVSGLAHNEQFF
CDR3nt: TGTGCCAGCAGCGTAGTATCGGGACTAGCTCACAATGAGCAGTTCTTC

j_gene: TRBJ1-5
d_gene: TRBD1
v_gene: TRBV6-1
abundance: -
CDR3aa: CASSDRTGYNQPQHF
CDR3nt: TGTGCCAGCAGTGATCGGACAGGGTACAATCAGCCCCAGCATTTT

j_gene: TRBJ1-3
d_gene: -
v_gene: TRBV6-5
abundance: -
CDR3aa: CASSYSLQGAGNTIYF
CDR3nt: TGTGCCAGCAGTTACTCCCTACAGGGAGCTGGAAACACCATATATTTT

j_gene: TRBJ1-2
d_gene: -
v_gene: TRBV27
abundance: -
CDR3aa: CASSFLAPAGNNYGYTF
CDR3nt: TGTGCCAGCAGTTTTCTGGCCCCGGCAGGGAATAACTATGGCTACACCTTC

j_gene: TRBJ1-1
d_gene: -
v_gene: TRBV5-1
abundance: -
CDR3aa: CASSLTNRAEAFF
CDR3nt: TGCGCCAGCAGCCTGACTAACAGGGCGGAAGCTTTCTTT

j_gene: TRBJ2-7
d_gene: -
v_gene: TRBV28
abundance: few
CDR3aa: CASSPIGDFKDDEQYF
CDR3nt: TGTGCCAGCAGTCCTATCGGGGACTTTAAAGATGACGAGCAGTACTTC

j_gene: TRBJ2-7
d_gene: TRBD2
v_gene: TRBV4-1
abundance: -
CDR3aa: CASSQWPLAGTSSSYEQYF
CDR3nt: TGCGCCAGCAGCCAATGGCCCCTAGCGGGAACCTCCAGCTCCTACGAGCAGTACTTC

j_gene: TRBJ2-1
d_gene: -
v_gene: TRBV28
abundance: -
CDR3aa: CASSLGDYNEQFF
CDR3nt: TGTGCCAGCAGTTTAGGAGATTACAATGAGCAGTTCTTC

j_gene: TRBJ2-2
d_gene: TRBD1
v_gene: TRBV9
abundance: once
CDR3aa: CASSANRDRRLGELFF
CDR3nt: TGTGCCAGCAGCGCTAACCGGGACAGGCGTCTTGGGGAGCTGTTTTTT

j_gene: TRBJ2-3
d_gene: TRBD1
v_gene: TRBV7-2
abundance: -
CDR3aa: CASSLFRRGQRITDTQYF
CDR3nt: TGTGCCAGCAGCTTATTTCGTAGGGGACAGCGGATCACAGATACGCAGTATTTT

j_gene: TRBJ1-4
d_gene: -
v_gene: TRBV7-6
abundance: -
CDR3aa: CASSLAHGATNEKLFF
CDR3nt: TGTGCCAGCAGCTTAGCGCACGGTGCAACTAATGAAAAACTGTTTTTT

j_gene: TRBJ1-3
d_gene: -
v_gene: TRBV13
abundance: -
CDR3aa: CASSLGRAGNTIYF
CDR3nt: TGTGCCAGCAGCTTGGGGAGGGCTGGAAACACCATATATTTT

j_gene: TRBJ2-5
d_gene: -
v_gene: TRBV9
abundance: -
CDR3aa: CASSVASGETTQYF
CDR3nt: TGTGCCAGCAGCGTAGCTTCGGGGGAGACTACCCAGTACTTC

j_gene: TRBJ1-1
d_gene: -
v_gene: TRBV4-2
abundance: few
CDR3aa: CASRAGKTNTEAFF
CDR3nt: TGTGCCAGCAGGGCGGGAAAAACGAACACTGAAGCTTTCTTT

j_gene: TRBJ2-3
d_gene: TRBD2
v_gene: TRBV7-6
abundance: -
CDR3aa: CASSLQVSGGASPQYF
CDR3nt: TGTGCCAGCAGCTTACAGGTTAGCGGGGGAGCAAGTCCGCAGTATTTT

j_gene: TRBJ2-1
d_gene: TRBD2
v_gene: TRBV7-9
abundance: -
CDR3aa: CASSSPGTSATSEQFF
CDR3nt: TGTGCCAGCAGCTCACCCGGGACTAGCGCTACGTCTGAGCAGTTCTTC

j_gene: TRBJ2-1
d_gene: TRBD2
v_gene: TRBV28
abundance: -
CDR3aa: CASSSRLAGYNEQFF
CDR3nt: TGTGCCAGCAGTTCCCGACTAGCGGGGTACAATGAGCAGTTCTTC